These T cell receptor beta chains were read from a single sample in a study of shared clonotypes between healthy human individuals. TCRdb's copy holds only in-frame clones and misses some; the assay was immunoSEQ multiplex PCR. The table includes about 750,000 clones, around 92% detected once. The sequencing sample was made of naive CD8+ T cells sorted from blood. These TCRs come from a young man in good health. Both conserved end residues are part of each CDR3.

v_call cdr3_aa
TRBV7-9 CASSPTGTGGAYYEQYF
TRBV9 CASSESDSSYNEQFF
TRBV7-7 CASSLASWRETQYF
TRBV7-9 CASSSPSGSGNTQYF
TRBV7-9 CASSLDRRHEQYF
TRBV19 CASSPSGSSYNEQFF
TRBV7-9 CASSLANQPQHF
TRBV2 CGAGQGSYGYTF
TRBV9 CASGIFTGELFF
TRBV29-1 CSVDGVNEQFF
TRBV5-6 CASSLGGRRGDYEQYF